A single sample gave rise to the 19 T cell receptor beta chains below, sequenced in a study of T cell repertoires in cytomegalovirus infection (dated by TCRdb to between 2019 and 2020). This sample was sequenced with an Illumina HiSeq 1500. The public reads were reprocessed in TCRdb via fastp at Q25 and MiXCR, keeping in-frame beta chains. Every distinct CDR3 protein forms one entry, paired with its most common genes and DNA. For this sample there are approximately 100,000 distinct CDR3 sequences; 23% appear just once. Jointly, the top ten make up roughly 43% of the sample. The specimen sequenced was CD8+ T cells from PBMCs. These receptor sequences come from a human donor in good health (CMV status not recorded). Some clones in this sample may be carry-over from other donors' samples.

The chain uses TRBV11-2 and TRBJ2-7, with D unclear. This CDR3 has 13 residues. Germline CDR1 SGHAT, CDR2 FQNNGV. V gave up 7 bases and J gave up 3 bases, with 13 bases separating them. In nucleotides, the CDR3 is TGTGCCAGCAATGACGCCGCTTACTACGAGCAGTACTTC. Amino acids: CASNDAAYYEQYF.

This clonotype was counted between two and nine times. The rearrangement joins TRBV5-1 to TRBJ2-7; D call uncertain. V dropped 0 bases and J dropped 5 bases, with 9 bases sitting between them. Germline-derived CDR1 and CDR2 are SGHRS and YFSETQ. The CDR3 has 13 residues. The CDR3 is CASSLATVDEQYF. CDR3 sequence (DNA): TGCGCCAGCAGCTTGGCAACGGTTGACGAGCAGTACTTC.

This clonotype came up many times. The chain has TRBV19 and TRBJ1-2; TRBD1 might be the D (5 bases). The V end lost 5 bases, the J end lost 4 bases, and 17 bases lay between the germline ends. The CDR3 consists of 15 residues. Germline CDR1 reads LNHDA; CDR2 reads SQIVND (reference sequence). CDR3 sequence reads: CASSQDTTGSYGYTF. The DNA for the CDR3 is TGTGCCAGTAGTCAGGACACAACGGGGTCCTATGGCTACACCTTC. Together with reference TRBV19 and TRBJ1-2, the CDR3 gives the full variable domain: DGGITQSPKYLFRKEGQNVTLSCEQNLNHDAMYWYRQDPGQGLRLIYYSQIVNDFQKGDIAEGYSVSREKKESFPLTVTSAQKNPTAFYLCASSQDTTGSYGYTFGSGTRLTVV.

This clonotype showed up just a few times. The chain links TRBV5-5 to TRBJ2-5; D not certain. Per germline, CDR1 SGHKS and CDR2 YYEKEE (reference sequence). Trimming pared 1 base from V and 0 bases from J, leaving 1 base between. The CDR3 length is 12 residues. The CDR3 bases are TGTGCCAGCAGCTTGTACCAAGAGACCCAGTACTTC. The encoded protein is CASSLYQETQYF.

The table lists this clonotype with a few counts. This chain connects TRBV27 to TRBJ1-6; possible D gene TRBD1, 5 bases. The CDR3 sequence is 16 residues long. CDR1 and CDR2 from the germline V gene are MNHEY and SMNVEV (reference sequence). Trimming took 0 bases from V and 7 from J, leaving 13 bases between them. The chain's CDR3 is CASSLSLPGRNSPLHF. The CDR3 bases are TGTGCCAGCAGTTTATCCCTTCCAGGGCGGAATTCACCCCTCCACTTT.

The V call is TRBV3-1, the J call TRBJ2-3, with 7 bases aligning to TRBD1. The CDR3 spans 18 residues. Germline CDR1 and CDR2: LGHDT and YNNKEL (reference sequence). V lost 3 bases to trimming and J lost 2 bases; unmatched junction nucleotides: 14. CDR3 region: CASSHLYPGQSFTDTQYF. The CDR3 bases are TGTGCCAGCAGCCATCTTTATCCGGGACAGAGCTTCACAGATACGCAGTATTTT.

This clonotype has ten or more counts. The chain employs TRBV19 and TRBJ2-7; TRBD1 matches at 7 bases. The ends lost 5 bases at V and 0 bases at J; junction bases unmatched: 10. Germline loops: CDR1 LNHDA, CDR2 SQIVND (reference sequence). The length of the CDR3 is 16 residues. In DNA form, the CDR3 reads TGTGCCAGTAGTCCACCCACCGGGACAGCCTCCTACGAGCAGTACTTC. This gives the protein CASSPPTGTASYEQYF.

In its sample, this clonotype was seen many times. The chain uses TRBV7-2 and TRBJ1-3, with TRBD1 as a possible D gene (6 bases). V lost 5 bases, J lost 0 bases, and 11 bases lay in between. This CDR3 has 15 residues. Germline V gene lookup returns CDR1 SGHTA and CDR2 FQGNSA. CDR3 in amino acids: CASSPTGNSGNTIYF. CDR3 in DNA: TGTGCCAGCAGCCCGACAGGAAACTCTGGAAACACCATATATTTT.

V gene TRBV7-4 combines with J gene TRBJ2-1, with TRBD2 matching over 11 bases. J lost 8 bases, V lost 7 bases, and 10 bases had no gene match. The CDR3 has 15 amino acids. Germline CDR1 SGHVT, CDR2 SQSDAQ. CDR3 amino acids: CASTPGLLAGDEQFF. The CDR3 DNA reads TGTGCCAGCACTCCCGGGTTACTAGCGGGGGATGAGCAGTTCTTC.

The chain joins TRBV12-3 or TRBV12-4 to TRBJ2-2; D remains unclear. This CDR3 region has 14 residues. V dropped 7 bases and J dropped 4 bases, with 13 bases sitting between them. CDR3 protein: CASNHNLVTGELFF. CDR3 sequence (DNA): TGTGCCAGCAACCATAATCTGGTCACCGGGGAGCTGTTTTTT.

This chain links TRBV2 with TRBJ2-2; perhaps TRBD1 as D (5 bases). Trimming took 3 bases from V and 2 from J, leaving 10 bases between them. Looked up from germline, CDR1 is SNHLY and CDR2 is FYNNEI. This CDR3 region has 15 residues. CDR3 amino acids: CASSDHRRNTGELFF. For the CDR3, the DNA is TGTGCCAGCAGTGACCACAGGAGAAACACCGGGGAGCTGTTTTTT.

This clonotype was recorded at least ten times. CDR3 in amino acids: CASSLALGAETNEKLFF. Here the CDR3 DNA reads TGTGCCAGCAGCTTGGCCCTGGGGGCAGAAACTAATGAAAAACTGTTTTTT. This chain connects TRBV7-6 to TRBJ1-4, with a weak D call TRBD1 (6 bases). The V end lost 3 bases, the J end lost 1 base, and 15 bases lay between the germline ends. Germline-derived CDR1 and CDR2 are SGHVS and FNYEAQ. The CDR3 spans 17 residues.

This clonotype appeared many times. V usage is TRBV4-3 and J usage is TRBJ2-1; D ambiguous. In germline, CDR1 is LGHNA, CDR2 YSLEER. V lost 0 bases, J lost 6 bases, and 15 bases lay in between. This CDR3 comprises 16 residues. CDR3 region: CASSQDLRWVVNEQFF. The DNA for the CDR3 is TGCGCCAGCAGCCAAGATCTTAGGTGGGTGGTCAATGAGCAGTTCTTC.

This clonotype was observed a few times. The rearrangement links TRBV6-6 to TRBJ2-1; D ambiguous. The germline CDR1 and CDR2 sequences are MNHNY and SVGAGI (reference sequence). This CDR3 region has 16 residues. V was pared by 4 bases and J by 3 bases, with 16 bases between. The CDR3, as DNA: TGTGCCAGCAGTTTTAGCCCAGCGCAAGACTACAATGAGCAGTTCTTC. Translating gives CASSFSPAQDYNEQFF.

Only a few counts were recorded for this clonotype. The V and J genes are TRBV29-1 and TRBJ2-7; 9 bases are shared with TRBD1. The CDR3 totals 17 residues. Looked up from germline, CDR1 is SQVTM and CDR2 is ANQGSEA. The V segment lost 3 bases and the J segment 0 bases; nucleotides outside the gene matches: 12. In DNA, the CDR3 is TGCAGCGTTGAGGGGGTACTCGGGACAGGGAGCTCCTACGAGCAGTACTTC. This sequence encodes CSVEGVLGTGSSYEQYF.

This clonotype was picked up many times. The chain recombines TRBV29-1 with TRBJ1-1, with 8 bases aligning to TRBD1. Germline V CDR1 and CDR2: SQVTM, ANQGSEA. The CDR3 length is 12 residues. With V trimmed by 6 bases and J by 4 bases, 4 bases remained unmatched. CDR3 nucleotides: TGCAGCGTATCAGGGGGCTCCACTGAAGCTTTCTTT. It specifies CSVSGGSTEAFF.

This clonotype has more than one count but fewer than ten. The chain couples TRBV20-1 to TRBJ2-2; 8 bases are shared with TRBD2. CDR3 length equals 15 residues. The germline CDR1 and CDR2 sequences are DFQATT and SNEGSKA (reference sequence). After removal of 0 bases from V and 3 bases from J, the junction contained 3 bases not matched to a gene. The CDR3 bases are TGCAGTGCTAGAGACGGGGGGGCCCACACCGGGGAGCTGTTTTTT. The encoded protein is CSARDGGAHTGELFF.

The table lists this clonotype with many counts. J is TRBJ2-1 and V is TRBV28, with a weak D call TRBD2 (6 bases). CDR3 length equals 13 residues. The germline V gene encodes CDR1 MDHEN and CDR2 SYDVKM. V lost 10 bases and J lost 0, with 10 bases in between. DNA of the CDR3: TGTGCCACCCTCGGGAGCTCCTACAATGAGCAGTTCTTC. Its translation is CATLGSSYNEQFF. The full variable domain, its missing parts supplied by reference TRBV28 and TRBJ2-1, is DVKVTQSSRYLVKRTGEKVFLECVQDMDHENMFWYRQDPGLGLRLIYFSYDVKMKEKGDIPEGYSVSREKKERFSLILESASTNQTSMYLCATLGSSYNEQFFGPGTRLTVL.

To note about this clonotype: One base away lies a much larger clone, so this may be a sequencing read error. The chain uses TRBV12-3 or TRBV12-4 and TRBJ2-2, with TRBD1 matching 11 bases. CDR3 length: 17 amino acids. The CDR3 DNA follows: TGTGCCAGCAGTGGCACCGGGACAGGGGGGCCCCGCGGGGAGCAGTTTTTT. This translates into CASSGTGTGGPRGEQFF.